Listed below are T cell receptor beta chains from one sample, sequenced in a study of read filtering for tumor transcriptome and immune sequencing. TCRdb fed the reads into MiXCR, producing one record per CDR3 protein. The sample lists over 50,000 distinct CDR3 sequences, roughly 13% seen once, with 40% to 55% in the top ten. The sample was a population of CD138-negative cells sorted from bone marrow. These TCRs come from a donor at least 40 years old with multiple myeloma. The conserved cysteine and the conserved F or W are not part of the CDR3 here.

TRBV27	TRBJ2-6	ASSSHRNPRSGANVLT
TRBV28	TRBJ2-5	ASNKDSDGQETQY
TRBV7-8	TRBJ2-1	ASSLRDRSSYNEQF
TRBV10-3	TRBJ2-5	AISEFRDQETQY
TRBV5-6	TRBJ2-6	ASSFWGGTPAGANVLT
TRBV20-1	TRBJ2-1	SARPLSGSNRRSYNEQF
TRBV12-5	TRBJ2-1	ASGKRDRANEQF
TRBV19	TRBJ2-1	ASSSHTSGTEFLRGDNEQF
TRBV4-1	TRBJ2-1	ASRKGGTGGYNEQF
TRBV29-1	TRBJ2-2	SVAAGGRSGELF
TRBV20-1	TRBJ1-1	CARRQQGRGTEAF
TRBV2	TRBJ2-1	ASSTQSGTSNEQF
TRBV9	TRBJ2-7	ASSVVTSGSRDEQY
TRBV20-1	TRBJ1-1	SARDSGTATEAF
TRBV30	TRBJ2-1	ALVASYHNEQF
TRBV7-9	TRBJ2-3	ASFQTGGGPPDTQY
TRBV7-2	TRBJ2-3	ASSLDRMPDTQY
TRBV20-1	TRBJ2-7	SAKARGYEQY
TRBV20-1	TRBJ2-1	SAREGRVSYNEQF
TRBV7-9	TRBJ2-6	ASSTRTRTGANVLT
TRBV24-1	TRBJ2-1	ATSDLAGTSGDYNEQF
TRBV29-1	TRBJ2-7	SVSAGPYEQY
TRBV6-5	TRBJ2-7	ASSYQSFGRLSYEQY
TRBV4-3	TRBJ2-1	ASSQDLAGFYNEQF